This T cell receptor beta chain was captured by sequencing in a study of spatial heterogeneity in lung cancer. As for time point: sample taken at primary tumor resection. The donors were approximately 65 patients with non-small cell lung cancer that was early-stage and untreated. No cells were sorted before sequencing. The whole RNA sequenced was extracted from tumor, nontumor lung or frozen PBMC. Notes on the study in general: Whereas they appeared in blood less at follow-up, ubiquitous expanded tumor TCRs appeared there more at resection.

Every individual TCR cDNA molecule carried its own unique molecular identifier, which allowed correction of PCR and sequencing errors. TCRdb recomputed calls from the 5' RACE reads with MiXCR, one row per CDR3 protein. The table lists 10,000 to 11,000 distinct CDR3 sequences, 6.3% of them singletons. This clonotype occurred a few times. Its target is unknown. V dropped 5 bases and J dropped 5; count of bases not matched to a gene: 7. The CDR3 runs to 14 residues. In germline, CDR1 is DFQATT, CDR2 SNEGSKA (reference sequence). The sample consisted of PBMCs, taken at surgery. This clonotype was sampled from a male donor with early-stage non-small cell lung cancer. The rearrangement joins TRBV20-1 to TRBJ1-4; 8 nucleotides align to TRBD1. Here the CDR3 DNA reads TGCAGTGCTTATCCCGGGACAGGAAATGAAAAACTGTTTTTT. Translating gives CSAYPGTGNEKLFF.